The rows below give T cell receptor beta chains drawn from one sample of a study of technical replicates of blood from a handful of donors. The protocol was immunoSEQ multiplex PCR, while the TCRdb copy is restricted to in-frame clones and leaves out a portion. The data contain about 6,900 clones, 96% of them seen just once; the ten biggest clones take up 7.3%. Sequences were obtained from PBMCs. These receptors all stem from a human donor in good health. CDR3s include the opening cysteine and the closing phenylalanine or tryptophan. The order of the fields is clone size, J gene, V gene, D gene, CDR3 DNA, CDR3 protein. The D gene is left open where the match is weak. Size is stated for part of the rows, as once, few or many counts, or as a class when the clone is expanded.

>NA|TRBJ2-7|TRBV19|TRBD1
TGTGCCAGTCGCACCGGGACAGGGGGCGGTGAGCAGTACTTC
CASRTGTGGGEQYF
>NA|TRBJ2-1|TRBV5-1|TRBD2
TGCGCCAGCACCCCACTAGCGGTCAGTAATGAGCAGTTCTTC
CASTPLAVSNEQFF
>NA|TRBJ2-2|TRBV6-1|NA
TGTGCCAGCAGTGAATACGGGAACGCGAACACCGGGGAGCTGTTTTTT
CASSEYGNANTGELFF
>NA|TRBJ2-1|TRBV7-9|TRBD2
TGTGCCGGCAGCCCCGTGGGGGGGGTGGGTGAGCAGTTCTTC
CAGSPVGGVGEQFF
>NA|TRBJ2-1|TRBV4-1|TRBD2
TGCGCCAGCAGCCAAGGAATGTTAAGGCGGGAGTATGGGAATGAGCAGTTCTTC
CASSQGMLRREYGNEQFF
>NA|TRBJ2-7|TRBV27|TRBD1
TGTGCCAGCAGATTGACCCGAGGGACAGGGTACTACGAGCAGTACTTC
CASRLTRGTGYYEQYF
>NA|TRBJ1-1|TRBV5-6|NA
TGTGCCAGCAGCTATGGGGGCGGGAACACTGAAGCTTTCTTT
CASSYGGGNTEAFF
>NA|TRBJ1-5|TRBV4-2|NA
TGTGCCAGCAGCCAAGAAAGGGGGAGAGGGCAGCCCCAGCATTTT
CASSQERGRGQPQHF
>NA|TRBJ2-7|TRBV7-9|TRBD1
TGTGCCAGCAGCTTACAAACAGGGGCCCTCGACGAGCAGTACTTC
CASSLQTGALDEQYF
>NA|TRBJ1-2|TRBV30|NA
TGTGCCTGGAGTGTAGGTTGGGCAGGGGAGGGCTACACCTTC
CAWSVGWAGEGYTF
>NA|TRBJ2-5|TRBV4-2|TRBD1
TGTGCCAGCAGCCTCGTCGGGACAGGAACTTCAGAGACCCAGTACTTC
CASSLVGTGTSETQYF
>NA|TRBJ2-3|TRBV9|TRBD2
TGTGCCAGCAGCCCTAGCGGGAATACGCAGTATTTT
CASSPSGNTQYF
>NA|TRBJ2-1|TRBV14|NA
TGTGCCAGCAGCCCACCAAGGGGGGGACCCTCCTACAATGAGCAGTTCTTC
CASSPPRGGPSYNEQFF
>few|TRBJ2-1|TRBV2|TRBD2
TGTGCCAGCAGTGAGGGACTAGCGGTTGAGCAGTTCTTC
CASSEGLAVEQFF
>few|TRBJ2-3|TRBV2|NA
TGTGCCAGCAGTGTTCGGGTCACAGATACGCAGTATTTT
CASSVRVTDTQYF
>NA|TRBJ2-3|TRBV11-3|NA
TGTGCCAGCAGCTTAGAGGGGGGAGTTTCAGATACGCAGTATTTT
CASSLEGGVSDTQYF
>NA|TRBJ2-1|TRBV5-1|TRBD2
TGCGCCAGCAGCTTGGGACTAGCGGGTGCTAGGGATGAGCAGTTCTTC
CASSLGLAGARDEQFF
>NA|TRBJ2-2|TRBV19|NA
TGTGCCAGTACCCCTCAAGGGGGGGTAGCCGGGGAGCTGTTTTTT
CASTPQGGVAGELFF
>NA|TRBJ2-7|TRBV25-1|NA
TGTGCCAGCAGTGCCACAGGGTCCTACGAGCAGTACTTC
CASSATGSYEQYF
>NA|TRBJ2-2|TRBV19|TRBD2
TGTGCCAGTATTTATGCGGGGGGTCACACCGGGGAGCTGTTTTTT
CASIYAGGHTGELFF
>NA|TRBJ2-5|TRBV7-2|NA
TGTGCCAGCAGCTTAAACAGAGAAGAGACCCAGTACTTC
CASSLNREETQYF
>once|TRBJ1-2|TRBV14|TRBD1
TGTGCCAGCAGCTGGGGACAGGGGTGGAACTATGGCTACACCTTC
CASSWGQGWNYGYTF
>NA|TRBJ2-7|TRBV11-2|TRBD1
TGTGCCAGCAGCTTGGGACAGGGCAGGGGTGAGCAGTACTTC
CASSLGQGRGEQYF
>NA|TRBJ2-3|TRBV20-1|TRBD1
TGCAGTGCTGAACAGGGGCGTACGCAGTATTTT
CSAEQGRTQYF
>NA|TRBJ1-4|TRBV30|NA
TGTGCCTGGGACGCAACAGGGACTAATGAAAAACTGTTTTTT
CAWDATGTNEKLFF
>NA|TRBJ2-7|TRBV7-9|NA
TGTGCCATACAAACAGGGTACGAGCAGTACTTC
CAIQTGYEQYF
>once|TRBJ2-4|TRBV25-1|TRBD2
TGTGCCAACCTGACCGAAAGACTAGCGGGCGACAAAAACATTCAGTACTTC
CANLTERLAGDKNIQYF
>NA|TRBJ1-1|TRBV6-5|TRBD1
TGTGCCAGCAGACCCCTCAGGGGGATGAACACTGAAGCTTTCTTT
CASRPLRGMNTEAFF
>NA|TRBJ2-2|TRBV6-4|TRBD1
TGTGCCAGCAGTTCTTTACAGGGGGCTTCCGGGGAGCTGTTTTTT
CASSSLQGASGELFF
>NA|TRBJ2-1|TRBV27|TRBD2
TGTGCCAGCAGCTCAGGACTAGCATTTGAGCAGTTCTTC
CASSSGLAFEQFF